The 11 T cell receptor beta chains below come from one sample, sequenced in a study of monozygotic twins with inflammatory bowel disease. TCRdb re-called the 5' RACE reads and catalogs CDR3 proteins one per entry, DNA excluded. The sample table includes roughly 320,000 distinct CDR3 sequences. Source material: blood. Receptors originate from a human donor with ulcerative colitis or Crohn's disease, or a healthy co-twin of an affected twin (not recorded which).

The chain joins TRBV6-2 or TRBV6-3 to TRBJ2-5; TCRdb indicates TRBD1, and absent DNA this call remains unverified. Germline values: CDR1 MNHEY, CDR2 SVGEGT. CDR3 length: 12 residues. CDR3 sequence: CASTDRAETQYF.

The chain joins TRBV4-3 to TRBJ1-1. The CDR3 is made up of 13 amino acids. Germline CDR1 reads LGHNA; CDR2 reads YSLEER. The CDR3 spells CASSQGANTEAFF.

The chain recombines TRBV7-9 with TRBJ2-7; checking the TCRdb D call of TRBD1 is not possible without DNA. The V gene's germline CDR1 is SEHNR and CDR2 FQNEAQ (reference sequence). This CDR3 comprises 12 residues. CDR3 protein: CASSIQGFQQYF.

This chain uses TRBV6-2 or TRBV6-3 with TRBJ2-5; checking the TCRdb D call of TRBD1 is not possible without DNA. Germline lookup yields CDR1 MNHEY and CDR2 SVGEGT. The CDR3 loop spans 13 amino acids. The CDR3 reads CASSRDQKETQYF.

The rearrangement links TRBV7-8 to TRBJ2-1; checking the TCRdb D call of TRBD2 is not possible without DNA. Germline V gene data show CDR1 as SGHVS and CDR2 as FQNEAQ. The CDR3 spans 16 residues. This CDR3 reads CASSLGGRGSYNEQFF.

This CDR3 is CASSLADRQETQYF. The V gene is TRBV7-9, the J gene TRBJ2-5; the TCRdb D gene call, TRBD1, has no DNA to confirm it. Per the germline V gene, CDR1 is SEHNR and CDR2 is FQNEAQ (reference sequence). The CDR3 runs to 14 residues.

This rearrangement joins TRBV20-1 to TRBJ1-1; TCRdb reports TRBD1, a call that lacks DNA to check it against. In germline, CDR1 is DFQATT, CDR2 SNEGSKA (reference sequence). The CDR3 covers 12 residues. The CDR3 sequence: CSAARGGYEAFF.

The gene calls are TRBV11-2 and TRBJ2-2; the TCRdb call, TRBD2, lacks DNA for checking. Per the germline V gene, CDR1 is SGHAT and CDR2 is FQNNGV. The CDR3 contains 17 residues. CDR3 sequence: CASSLRVASGSAGELFF.

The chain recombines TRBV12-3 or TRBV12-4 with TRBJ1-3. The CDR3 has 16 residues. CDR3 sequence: CASTLPGLGTGNTIYF.

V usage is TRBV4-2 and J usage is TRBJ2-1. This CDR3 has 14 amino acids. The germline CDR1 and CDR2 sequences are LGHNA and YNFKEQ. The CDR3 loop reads CASRQRGPYNEQFF.

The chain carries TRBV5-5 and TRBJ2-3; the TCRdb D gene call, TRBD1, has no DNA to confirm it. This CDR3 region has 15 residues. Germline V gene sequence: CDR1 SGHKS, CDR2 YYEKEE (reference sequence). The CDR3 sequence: CASSFLSGTTDTQYF.